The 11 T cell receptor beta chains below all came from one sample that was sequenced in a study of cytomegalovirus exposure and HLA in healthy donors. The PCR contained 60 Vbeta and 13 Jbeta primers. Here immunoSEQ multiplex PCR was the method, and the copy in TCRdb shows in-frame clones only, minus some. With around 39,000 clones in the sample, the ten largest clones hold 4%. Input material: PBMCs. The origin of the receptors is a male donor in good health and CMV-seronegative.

The CDR3 sequence is CASSFPPVGGRTYNEQFF. The CDR3 DNA follows: TGTGCCAGCAGTTTCCCTCCCGTGGGGGGGAGAACCTACAATGAGCAGTTCTTC. This chain uses TRBV28 with TRBJ2-1; 7 bases are shared with TRBD2. V gave up 3 bases and J gave up 2 bases; unmatched junction bases: 13. Germline V gene data show CDR1 as MDHEN and CDR2 as SYDVKM. The CDR3 has 18 amino acids. Combining the CDR3 with reference TRBV28 and TRBJ2-1 gives the whole variable domain DVKVTQSSRYLVKRTGEKVFLECVQDMDHENMFWYRQDPGLGLRLIYFSYDVKMKEKGDIPEGYSVSREKKERFSLILESASTNQTSMYLCASSFPPVGGRTYNEQFFGPGTRLTVL.

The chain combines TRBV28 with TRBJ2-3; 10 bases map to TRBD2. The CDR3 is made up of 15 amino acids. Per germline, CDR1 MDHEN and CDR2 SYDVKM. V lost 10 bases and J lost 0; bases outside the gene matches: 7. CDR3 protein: CATSLAGVSTDTQYF. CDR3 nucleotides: TGTGCCACCTCCCTAGCGGGGGTCAGCACAGATACGCAGTATTTT.

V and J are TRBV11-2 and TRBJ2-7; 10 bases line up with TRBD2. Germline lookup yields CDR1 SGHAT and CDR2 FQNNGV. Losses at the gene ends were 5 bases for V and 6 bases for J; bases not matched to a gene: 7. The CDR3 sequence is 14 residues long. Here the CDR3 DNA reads TGTGCCAGCAGCCAACGGGCTAGCGGGGGCGAGCAGTACTTC. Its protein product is CASSQRASGGEQYF. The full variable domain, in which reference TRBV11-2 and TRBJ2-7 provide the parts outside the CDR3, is EAGVAQSPRYKIIEKRQSVAFWCNPISGHATLYWYQQILGQGPKLLIQFQNNGVVDDSQLPKDRFSAERLKGVDSTLKIQPAKLEDSAVYLCASSQRASGGEQYFGPGTRLTVT.

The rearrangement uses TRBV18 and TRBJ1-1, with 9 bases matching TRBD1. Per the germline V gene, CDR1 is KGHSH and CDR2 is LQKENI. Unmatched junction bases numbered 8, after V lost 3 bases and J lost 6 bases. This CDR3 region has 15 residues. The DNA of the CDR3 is TGTGCCAGCTCACCGGGACAGGGTATTTTTTCTGAAGCTTTCTTT. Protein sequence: CASSPGQGIFSEAFF. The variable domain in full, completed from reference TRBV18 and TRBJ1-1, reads NAGVMQNPRHLVRRRGQEARLRCSPMKGHSHVYWYRQLPEEGLKFMVYLQKENIIDESGMPKERFSAEFPKEGPSILRIQQVVRGDSAAYFCASSPGQGIFSEAFFGQGTRLTVV.

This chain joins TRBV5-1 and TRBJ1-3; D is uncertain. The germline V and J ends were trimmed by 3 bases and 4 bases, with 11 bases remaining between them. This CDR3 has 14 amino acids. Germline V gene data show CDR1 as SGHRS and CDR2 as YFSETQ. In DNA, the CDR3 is TGCGCCAGCAGCTCACGCGTGAAGGGAAACACCATATATTTT. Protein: CASSSRVKGNTIYF.

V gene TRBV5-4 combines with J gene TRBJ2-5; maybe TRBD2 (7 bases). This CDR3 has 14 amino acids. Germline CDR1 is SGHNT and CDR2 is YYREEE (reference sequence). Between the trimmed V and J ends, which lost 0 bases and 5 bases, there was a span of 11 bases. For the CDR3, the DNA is TGTGCCAGCAGCTTGGCCCGGGGGGCGGAGACCCAGTACTTC. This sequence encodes CASSLARGAETQYF.

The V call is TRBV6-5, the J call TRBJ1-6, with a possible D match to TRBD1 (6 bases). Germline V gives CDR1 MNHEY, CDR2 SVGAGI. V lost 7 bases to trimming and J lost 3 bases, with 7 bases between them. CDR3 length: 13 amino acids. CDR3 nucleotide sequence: TGTGCCAGCACCAGGGGCTATAATTCACCCCTCCACTTT. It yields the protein CASTRGYNSPLHF.

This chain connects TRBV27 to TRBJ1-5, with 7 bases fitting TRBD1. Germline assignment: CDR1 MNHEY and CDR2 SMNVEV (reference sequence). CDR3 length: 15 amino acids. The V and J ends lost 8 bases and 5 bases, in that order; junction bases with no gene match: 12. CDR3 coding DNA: TGTGCCAGCCGGCGGGACAGCCGATTTCATCAGCCCCAGCATTTT. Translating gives CASRRDSRFHQPQHF.

The DNA for the CDR3 is TGCGCCAGCAGCCGGACAGTTGGAAACACCATATATTTT. It is translated as CASSRTVGNTIYF. The rearrangement links TRBV4-1 to TRBJ1-3, with D perhaps matching TRBD1 (6 bases). This CDR3 spans 13 amino acids. The V end was cut by 4 bases, the J end by 3 bases, with 7 bases between. In germline, CDR1 is MGHRA, CDR2 YSYEKL.

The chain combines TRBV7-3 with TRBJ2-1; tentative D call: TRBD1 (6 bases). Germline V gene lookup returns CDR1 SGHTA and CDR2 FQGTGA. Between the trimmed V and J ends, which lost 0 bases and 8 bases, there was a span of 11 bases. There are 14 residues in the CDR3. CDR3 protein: CASSLTGQFDEQFF. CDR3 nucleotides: TGTGCCAGCAGCTTAACCGGACAGTTCGATGAGCAGTTCTTC.

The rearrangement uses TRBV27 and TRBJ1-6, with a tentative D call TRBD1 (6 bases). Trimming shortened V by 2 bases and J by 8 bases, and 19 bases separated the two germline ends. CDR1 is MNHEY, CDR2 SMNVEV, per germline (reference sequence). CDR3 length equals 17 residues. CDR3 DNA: TGTGCCAGCAGTTTAACCCCGACAGGCCCAGGGGATTCACCCCTCCACTTT. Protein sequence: CASSLTPTGPGDSPLHF.